Below, 23 T cell receptor beta chains from the same sample are listed, as sequenced in a study of chemoradiotherapy in HPV16-positive cancers. TCRdb's copy holds only in-frame clones and misses some; the assay was immunoSEQ multiplex PCR. The sample lists a few thousand clones; about three quarters were seen once. The biological material was taken from a patient who underwent chemoradiotherapy. The source is a human donor with HPV-associated anogenital cancer.

The chain links TRBV5-6 to TRBJ2-1, with D unclear. The length of the CDR3 is 15 residues. The V gene lost 4 bases and the J gene lost 12 bases, with 23 bases spanning the gap. CDR1 and CDR2 from the germline V gene are SGHDT and YYEEEE. CDR3: CASSLGELRAPRQFF. The CDR3 DNA sequence: TGTGCCAGCAGCCTTGGAGAGTTAAGGGCCCCCCGGCAGTTCTTC.

The genes are TRBV4-1 and TRBJ1-3; no definite D call. Germline CDR1 is MGHRA and CDR2 is YSYEKL. This CDR3 has 16 residues. Trimming pared 0 bases from V and 2 bases from J, leaving 11 bases between. The DNA of the CDR3 is TGCGCCAGCAGCCAAGATCTGAATGGCCCTGGAAACACCATATATTTT. Its translation is CASSQDLNGPGNTIYF.

The chain combines TRBV5-6 with TRBJ2-3; 8 nucleotides align to TRBD2. V was clipped by 4 bases and J by 6 bases; unmatched bases: 10. The V gene's germline CDR1 is SGHDT and CDR2 YYEEEE. The CDR3 consists of 15 residues. The CDR3 DNA reads TGTGCCAGCAGCATTGGACTAGCTGGGTCGGATACGCAGTATTTT. Its translation is CASSIGLAGSDTQYF.

The chain recombines TRBV7-2 with TRBJ2-7; 8 bases line up with TRBD2. The germline CDR1 and CDR2 sequences are SGHTA and FQGNSA. The CDR3 is made up of 14 amino acids. Losses at the gene ends were 5 bases for V and 2 bases for J; bases not matched to a gene: 5. The CDR3 coding sequence is TGTGCCAGCAGCACCACTAGCGGCCCCTACGAGCAGTACTTC. As protein: CASSTTSGPYEQYF.

Relative to its sample, this clone is medium-sized. This sequence joins TRBV19 and TRBJ1-1; a weak D match, TRBD1 (5 bases). The V end lost 6 bases, the J end lost 2 bases, and 10 bases lay between the germline ends. This CDR3 is 13 amino acids long. CDR1 is LNHDA and CDR2 is SQIVND in the germline V gene (reference sequence). The CDR3 DNA sequence: TGTGCCAGTAGCGCGACAGAAAACACTGAAGCTTTCTTT. Protein sequence: CASSATENTEAFF.

The chain has TRBV19 and TRBJ2-2; 8 bases line up with TRBD1. The CDR3 spans 15 residues. With 7 bases clipped from V and 3 bases from J, the junction kept 7 bases outside the gene matches. Germline CDR1 LNHDA, CDR2 SQIVND (reference sequence). This chain's CDR3 is CASTEGQVHTGELFF. The CDR3 nucleotides are TGTGCCAGTACTGAGGGACAGGTGCACACCGGGGAGCTGTTTTTT.

V is TRBV7-2 and J is TRBJ2-1; TRBD1 aligns across 7 bases. The CDR3 has 13 amino acids. Trimming cost V 5 bases and J 9 bases; bases outside gene matches: 7. The V gene's germline CDR1 is SGHTA and CDR2 FQGNSA. CDR3: CASSPSYRGEQFF. The CDR3 region has the DNA TGTGCCAGCAGCCCCTCCTACAGGGGTGAGCAGTTCTTC. The entire variable domain, with the rest obtained from reference TRBV7-2 and TRBJ2-1, is as follows: GAGVSQSPSNKVTEKGKDVELRCDPISGHTALYWYRQSLGQGLEFLIYFQGNSAPDKSGLPSDRFSAERTGGSVSTLTIQRTQQEDSAVYLCASSPSYRGEQFFGPGTRLTVL.

The chain has TRBV4-3 and TRBJ1-3; D uncertain. CDR3 length: 16 residues. V gave up 0 bases and J gave up 0 bases, with 9 bases separating them. Germline lookup yields CDR1 LGHNA and CDR2 YSLEER. CDR3 residues: CASSQESGFSGNTIYF. CDR3 in DNA: TGCGCCAGCAGCCAAGAATCCGGTTTCTCTGGAAACACCATATATTTT.

The rearrangement uses TRBV5-6 and TRBJ2-1; D gene unclear. The V gene's germline CDR1 is SGHDT and CDR2 YYEEEE. The CDR3 consists of 15 residues. V was shortened by 2 bases and J by 0 bases, with 9 bases between the two germline ends. The CDR3 reads CASSFPKSSYNEQFF. The DNA of the CDR3 is TGTGCCAGCAGCTTTCCTAAAAGCTCCTACAATGAGCAGTTCTTC.

CDR3 region: CASSQNTGAGNEKLFF. For the CDR3, the DNA is TGCGCCAGCAGCCAGAACACAGGTGCGGGTAATGAAAAACTGTTTTTT. The V gene is TRBV4-3, the J gene TRBJ1-4; a weak D match, TRBD1 (5 bases). This CDR3 region has 16 residues. The germline gives CDR1 LGHNA, CDR2 YSLEER. V lost 3 bases to trimming and J lost 4 bases, with 15 bases between them.

This rearrangement joins TRBV4-1 to TRBJ2-2; 10 nucleotides agree with TRBD2. This CDR3 comprises 17 residues. Germline V gene lookup returns CDR1 MGHRA and CDR2 YSYEKL. V lost 1 base, J lost 2 bases, and 4 bases stayed unmatched. CDR3 protein: CASSQVSGRANTGELFF. The CDR3 bases are TGCGCCAGCAGCCAAGTAAGCGGGAGGGCAAACACCGGGGAGCTGTTTTTT.

The V gene is TRBV5-4, the J gene TRBJ1-1; TRBD1 might be the D (6 bases). The germline V and J ends were trimmed by 0 bases and 3 bases, with 9 bases remaining between them. CDR1 and CDR2 from the germline V gene are SGHNT and YYREEE (reference sequence). The CDR3 contains 14 residues. The CDR3 coding sequence is TGTGCCAGCAGCTTGGTACAGGGTCACACTGAAGCTTTCTTT. As protein: CASSLVQGHTEAFF.

This sequence joins TRBV7-3 and TRBJ2-5; TRBD2 might be the D (5 bases). Germline values: CDR1 SGHTA, CDR2 FQGTGA. V shed 5 bases and J shed 4 bases, with 11 bases lying between them. The CDR3 has 13 amino acids. For the CDR3, the DNA is TGTGCCAGCAGCACTCGACGGGGAGAGACCCAGTACTTC. Translation gives CASSTRRGETQYF.

J is TRBJ1-2 and V is TRBV7-3; 7 bases are a match to TRBD1. The germline gives CDR1 SGHTA, CDR2 FQGTGA. V dropped 0 bases and J dropped 3; count of bases not matched to a gene: 7. CDR3 length equals 16 residues. CDR3 residues: CASSLTVGQGDYGYTF. The CDR3 nucleotides read TGTGCCAGCAGCTTAACAGTGGGCCAGGGGGACTATGGCTACACCTTC.

The chain couples TRBV7-9 to TRBJ1-1; TRBD1 is a possible D gene (5 bases). The ends were cut back, 7 bases at V and 6 bases at J, with 21 bases in the middle. There are 15 residues in the CDR3. Per the germline V gene, CDR1 is SEHNR and CDR2 is FQNEAQ (reference sequence). The CDR3 nucleotides are TGTGCCAGCATCCGGGACTCCGGGCGGGTCTCTGAAGCTTTCTTT. As protein: CASIRDSGRVSEAFF.

The J gene is TRBJ2-6, the V gene TRBV6-5; no firm D call. The CDR3 runs 15 residues. The V gene's germline CDR1 is MNHEY and CDR2 SVGAGI. Between the trimmed V and J ends, which lost 6 bases and 0 bases, there was a span of 9 bases. Written as DNA, the CDR3 is TGTGCCAGCAGGCTGACTTACTCTGGGGCCAACGTCCTGACTTTC. Residues: CASRLTYSGANVLTF.

This clone was recorded a few times. This chain links TRBV5-1 with TRBJ1-1, with D possibly matching TRBD1 (5 bases). In germline, CDR1 is SGHRS, CDR2 YFSETQ. CDR3 length equals 16 residues. V was clipped by 4 bases and J by 1 base, with 17 bases between them. The CDR3 is CASSRQPGASNTEAFF. CDR3 sequence (DNA): TGCGCCAGCAGCCGACAGCCCGGCGCGTCGAACACTGAAGCTTTCTTT.

This sequence joins TRBV5-4 and TRBJ1-2, with D unresolved. From germline, CDR1 is SGHNT and CDR2 YYREEE (reference sequence). This CDR3 is built from 16 residues. V was cut by 3 bases and J by 3 bases, with 18 bases left in between. The CDR3 nucleotides are TGTGCCAGCAGCTCCTACAAGCAGAATTCGCACTATGGCTACACCTTC. It specifies CASSSYKQNSHYGYTF.

The chain has TRBV15 and TRBJ2-1; 13 nucleotides match TRBD2. This CDR3 is built from 17 residues. The J segment lost 10 bases and the V segment lost 2 bases, leaving 11 bases of the junction unmatched. CDR1 is LNHNV, CDR2 YYDKDF, per germline (reference sequence). In nucleotides, the CDR3 is TGTGCCACCAGCAGATCCTCCGGGACTAGCGGGGTGGGAGAGCAGTTCTTC. Translating gives CATSRSSGTSGVGEQFF. Full variable domain (outside the CDR3, taken from reference TRBV15 and TRBJ2-1): DAMVIQNPRYQVTQFGKPVTLSCSQTLNHNVMYWYQQKSSQAPKLLFHYYDKDFNNEADTPDNFQSRRPNTSFCFLDIRSPGLGDTAMYLCATSRSSGTSGVGEQFFGPGTRLTVL.

The chain is built from TRBV30 and TRBJ1-2, with 9 bases identical to TRBD1. The CDR3 consists of 15 residues. V was pared by 0 bases and J by 0 bases, with 2 bases of the junction left unmatched. Germline loops: CDR1 GTSNPN, CDR2 SVGIG (reference sequence). The chain's CDR3 is CAWSVDRGANYGYTF. In DNA, the CDR3 is TGTGCCTGGAGTGTAGACAGGGGGGCTAACTATGGCTACACCTTC.

This chain connects TRBV7-9 to TRBJ2-1; 8 bases agree with TRBD2. CDR1 is SEHNR, CDR2 FQNEAQ, per germline (reference sequence). The CDR3 is 14 amino acids. V trimming: 3 bases; J trimming: 9 bases; junction bases outside the gene matches: 7. The CDR3 spells CASSFLAGVGEQFF. DNA for the CDR3: TGTGCCAGCAGCTTCCTAGCGGGTGTGGGTGAGCAGTTCTTC.

The V call is TRBV9, the J call TRBJ1-3, with unresolved D. Germline CDR1 reads SGDLS; CDR2 reads YYNGEE. CDR3 size: 16 residues. Trimming took off 4 bases at V and 0 bases at J, with 14 bases between the two ends. The CDR3 reads CASSLKFGISGNTIYF. CDR3 DNA: TGTGCCAGCAGCCTAAAATTTGGTATCTCTGGAAACACCATATATTTT.

V usage is TRBV27 and J usage is TRBJ1-1, with a weak D call TRBD1 (5 bases). The germline V gene encodes CDR1 MNHEY and CDR2 SMNVEV (reference sequence). CDR3 length equals 13 residues. Between the trimmed V and J ends, which lost 6 bases and 4 bases, there was a span of 12 bases. The CDR3 bases are TGTGCCAGCAGAGACAATGGGGGCACTGAAGCTTTCTTT. The encoded protein is CASRDNGGTEAFF.